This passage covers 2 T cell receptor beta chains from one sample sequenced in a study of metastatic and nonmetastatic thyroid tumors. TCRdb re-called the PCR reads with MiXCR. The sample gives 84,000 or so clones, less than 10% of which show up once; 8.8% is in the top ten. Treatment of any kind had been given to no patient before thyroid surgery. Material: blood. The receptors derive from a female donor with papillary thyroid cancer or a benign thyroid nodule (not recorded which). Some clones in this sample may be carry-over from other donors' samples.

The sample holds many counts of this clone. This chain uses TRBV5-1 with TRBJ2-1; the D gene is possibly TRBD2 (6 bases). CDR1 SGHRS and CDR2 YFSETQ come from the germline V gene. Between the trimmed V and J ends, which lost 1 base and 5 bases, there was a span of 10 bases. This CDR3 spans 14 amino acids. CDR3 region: CASSLRGKDNEQFF. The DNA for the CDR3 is TGCGCCAGCAGCTTGCGGGGGAAGGACAATGAGCAGTTCTTC.

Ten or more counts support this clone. The DNA of the CDR3 is TGTGCCAGCAGTTATTCCGAGGTGGTAGAGACCCAGTACTTC. Amino acid sequence: CASSYSEVVETQYF. The J gene is TRBJ2-5, the V gene TRBV28; D call uncertain. Germline CDR1 is MDHEN and CDR2 is SYDVKM. This CDR3 region has 14 residues. V was pared by 4 bases and J by 4 bases, with 13 bases between. Based on the CDR3 plus reference TRBV28 and TRBJ2-5, the full variable domain is DVKVTQSSRYLVKRTGEKVFLECVQDMDHENMFWYRQDPGLGLRLIYFSYDVKMKEKGDIPEGYSVSREKKERFSLILESASTNQTSMYLCASSYSEVVETQYFGPGTRLLVL.